This TCR beta chain came from a study of blood T cells in healthy people across ages. Study-wide results and limits: Both naive CD4+ cell counts and diversity were greater in long-lived donors than in aged donors. Unknown CMV status may confound age-related changes in expanded clones.

A second PCR of about 6 to 11 cycles used a sample-barcoded 5' primer and a J-beta primer mix. TCRdb fed the 5' RACE reads into MiXCR, producing one record per CDR3 protein. The sample carries 1.5 million to 2 million distinct CDR3 sequences, approximately 30% recorded once. As for this clonotype: Its antigen is still unknown.

Each sample had at least 6.5 million PBMCs isolated. There were at least 5 micrograms of total RNA extracted from every sample. CDR3 length: 17 residues. Germline V gene lookup returns CDR1 WSHSY and CDR2 SAAADI. The V and J genes are TRBV10-2 and TRBJ2-1; TRBD1 matches at 7 bases. The J call is in doubt because the DNA end fits TRBJ2-7 better. This TCR was sampled from a woman aged 25 to 39 in good health. Input material: blood. This chain's CDR3 is CASATRTGHSSYNEQYF. In DNA form, the CDR3 reads TGCGCCAGCGCCACCAGGACAGGCCATTCCTCCTACAATGAGCAGTACTTC.